This T cell receptor (beta chain) was observed in a study of blood T cell repertoires in COVID-19. Study information: The cDNA or gDNA used as material had been derived from T cells, B-cell-depleted T cells, or PBMCs.

Before being deemed recovered, Cohort 3 donors had two negative PCRs, clearance, or symptom resolution. Original data processing: For nucleated cells, counts were estimated from reference gene primer amplification. The repertoire was sequenced with immunoSEQ multiplex PCR; TCRdb's copy has only in-frame clones and lacks some. Clonal size and the V and J genes are those of that table, whereas D and trimming came from the DNA. The sample includes 300,000 to 350,000 clones, 88% of them seen just once. Trimming cost V 2 bases and J 1 base, with 10 bases left between them. The CDR3 consists of 15 residues. Germline CDR1 is SNHLY and CDR2 is FYNNEI.

Sequencing was performed on PBMCs or T cells enriched from blood (not recorded which). This receptor was taken from a man in his thirties or forties who had recovered from COVID-19. V usage is TRBV2 and J usage is TRBJ2-3; D remains unclear. CDR3: CASSELTIRTDTQYF. Written as DNA, the CDR3 is TGTGCCAGCAGTGAACTCACTATACGCACAGATACGCAGTATTTT.